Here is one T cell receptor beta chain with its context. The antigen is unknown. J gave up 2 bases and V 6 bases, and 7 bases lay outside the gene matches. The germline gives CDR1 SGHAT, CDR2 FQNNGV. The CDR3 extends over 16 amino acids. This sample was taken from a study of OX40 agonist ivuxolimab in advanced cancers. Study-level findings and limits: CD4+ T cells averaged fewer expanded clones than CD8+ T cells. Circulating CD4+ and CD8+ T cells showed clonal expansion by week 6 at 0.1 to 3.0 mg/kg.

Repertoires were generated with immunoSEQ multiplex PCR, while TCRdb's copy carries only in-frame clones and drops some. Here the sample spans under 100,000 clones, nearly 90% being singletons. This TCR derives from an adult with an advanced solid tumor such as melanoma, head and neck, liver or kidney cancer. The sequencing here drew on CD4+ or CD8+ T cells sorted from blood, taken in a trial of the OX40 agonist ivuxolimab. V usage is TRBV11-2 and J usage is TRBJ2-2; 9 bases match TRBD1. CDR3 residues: CASSFGTGINTGELFF. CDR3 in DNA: TGTGCCAGCAGTTTCGGGACAGGGATAAACACCGGGGAGCTGTTTTTT. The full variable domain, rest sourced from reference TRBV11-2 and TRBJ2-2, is EAGVAQSPRYKIIEKRQSVAFWCNPISGHATLYWYQQILGQGPKLLIQFQNNGVVDDSQLPKDRFSAERLKGVDSTLKIQPAKLEDSAVYLCASSFGTGINTGELFFGEGSRLTVL.